This T cell receptor (beta chain) was identified during a study of blood T cell repertoires in COVID-19 (dated by TCRdb to 2018 to 2020). General notes on the study: Samples from collaborators originated in the United States, Italy and Spain and spanned both the acute and convalescent phases of COVID-19. The dataset comprised deeply sampled blood TCRbeta repertoires from subjects exposed to, actively infected with, or recovered from COVID-19. A freely available public database, intended as a resource for researchers studying the immune response to SARS-CoV-2, is where the repertoires were released. Sample metadata almost always included a de-identified subject ID, COVID-19 status, age in years and sex. The prospective study material was composed of cDNA or gDNA derived from T cells, B-cell-depleted T cells, or PBMCs. Samples came from the ongoing ImmuneRACE study (first 160 participants) plus 1,254 subjects from 6 global collaborators. Where HLA class I and class II types were available, the types were taken from metadata supplied by the sample provider, not from assay-based typing. The study at large found these results: How much clinical and demographic metadata was included differed by source and by participant, and the metadata was provided uncurated.

Trimming at the junction amounts to 3 bases on V and 0 bases on J, and the germline ends lie 9 bases apart. CDR1 and CDR2 (SGHTA, FQGNSA) derive from the germline V gene. The CDR3 numbers 14 residues from cysteine through phenylalanine. CDR3 DNA only is kept here, 42 bases in frame from base 1. Enrolling through a virtual design, the prospective study's participants ranged in age from roughly 18 to 89 years and lived across roughly 23 United States geographic areas. To assign participants to cohorts, the prospective study relied on clinical history that participants themselves reported in a screening survey and a study questionnaire. Recovered participants in ImmuneRACE Cohort 3 were defined as having two consecutive negative NP/OP PCR tests, clearance from a healthcare professional, or resolution of symptoms. In the prospective study, mobile phlebotomists collected whole blood, serum and a nasopharyngeal or oropharyngeal swab from each participant. Additional blood draws and questionnaires over an approximately two-month period could optionally be provided by prospective study participants. Blood samples from the prospective study were shipped frozen or at room temperature prior to DNA extraction.

Of note for this clone: The clone's antigen remains unknown. Within one base of it there is no much larger clone, and no base qualities were kept.

TCRbeta CDR3 regions were amplified from genomic DNA using the immunoSEQ Assay, a bias-controlled multiplex PCR. Regarding the original processing steps: The number of nucleated cells in each sample was estimated from the amplification of reference gene primers within the assay. To quantify the absolute abundance of each unique TCRbeta CDR3 rearrangement, sequence reads were collapsed and filtered. For each sample, productive Simpson clonality was calculated by taking the square root of Simpson's diversity index across productive rearrangements. Not all clones reach the TCRdb copy of this immuneACCESS table, which keeps in-frame sequences only. Checked studies attribute under half of the gap to unresolved V genes and leave the rest unexplained. That table is the source of V, J and clone size, and D and trimming were worked out from the DNA. In this sample the table shows approximately 390,000 clones, more than 75% of which occur a single time. Roughly a tenth of the sample belongs to the ten largest clones.

The chain is assembled from TRBV7-2 and TRBJ2-7, and the D gene may be TRBD1, 6 bases matching. The specimen was PBMCs or T cells enriched from blood (not recorded which). This TCR derives from a woman between 50 and 59 years old who had recovered from COVID-19. The DNA reads TGTGCCAGCAGCTTGCAGGGGAGCTCCTACGAGCAGTACTTC. The resulting protein is CASSLQGSSYEQYF.